These 32 T cell receptor beta chains were sequenced from one sample in a study of Graves' ophthalmopathy and Graves' hyperthyroidism. RNA transcripts were the template, and TCR beta CDR3 regions were amplified from them. An initial RT-PCR round employing HTBI primers preceded a second-round multiplex PCR. TCRdb itself ran the multiplex PCR reads through MiXCR, one entry per CDR3 protein. The sample includes around 1,000,000 distinct CDR3 sequences, roughly 35% of them seen just once. Sequenced input: peripheral blood or thyroid tissue (not recorded which). The receptors derive from an adult man with Graves' hyperthyroidism.

This chain links TRBV18 with TRBJ1-1; weak D call: TRBD1 (5 bases). The length of the CDR3 is 12 residues. Germline V CDR1 and CDR2: KGHSH, LQKENI. V lost 1 base and J 8 bases, leaving 8 bases between the germline ends. CDR3 DNA: TGTGCCAGCTCACCACAGGGGCGGGAAGCTTTCTTT. It specifies CASSPQGREAFF.

The chain carries TRBV6-6 and TRBJ2-2, with no clear D. Germline CDR1 reads MNHNY; CDR2 reads SVGAGI (reference sequence). Trimming took off 4 bases at V and 1 base at J, with 16 bases between the two ends. CDR3 length: 17 amino acids. The CDR3 DNA follows: TGTGCCAGCAGTTTAGGGCAAGGAAGTTTGAACACCGGGGAGCTGTTTTTT. Translating gives CASSLGQGSLNTGELFF.

The V gene is TRBV7-2, the J gene TRBJ1-5; tentative D call: TRBD1 (6 bases). This CDR3 has 18 residues. Germline V gene sequence: CDR1 SGHTA, CDR2 FQGNSA. Trimming shortened V by 6 bases and J by 5 bases, and 26 bases separated the two germline ends. CDR3: CASRGSTGPFRWYQPQHF. The CDR3 DNA is TGTGCCAGCAGGGGGTCGACAGGCCCATTTAGGTGGTATCAGCCCCAGCATTTT.

This clonotype was counted ten times or more. This chain joins TRBV5-1 and TRBJ1-1; maybe TRBD1 (6 bases). The CDR3 contains 15 residues. Germline V lookup: CDR1 SGHRS, CDR2 YFSETQ. V lost 6 bases, J lost 6 bases, and 21 bases lay in between. The CDR3 coding sequence is TGCGCCAGCATCACCTGGGGGCCAACCGGGGCTGAAGCTTTCTTT. Translated, it gives CASITWGPTGAEAFF.

This clonotype occurred many times. The chain combines TRBV2 with TRBJ1-5; D ambiguous. The CDR3 is 15 amino acids. Trimming removed 8 bases from V and 0 bases from J, with 14 bases in between. CDR1 and CDR2 (germline): SNHLY, FYNNEI. Here the CDR3 reads CASQQHDSSNQPQHF. DNA of the CDR3: TGTGCCAGCCAGCAGCACGACTCTAGCAATCAGCCCCAGCATTTT.

The table lists this clonotype with many counts. The rearrangement uses TRBV7-9 and TRBJ1-5; no definite D call. The germline V and J ends were trimmed by 4 bases and 9 bases, with 13 bases remaining between them. CDR1 is SEHNR, CDR2 FQNEAQ, per germline (reference sequence). CDR3 size: 13 residues. The CDR3 sequence: CASSWGGAGPQHF. For the CDR3, the DNA is TGTGCCAGCAGCTGGGGAGGAGCCGGGCCCCAGCATTTT.

V and J are TRBV20-1 and TRBJ1-2, with TRBD1 identical over 7 bases. The germline V gene has CDR1 DFQATT and CDR2 SNEGSKA (reference sequence). With 5 bases clipped from V and 3 bases from J, the junction kept 6 bases outside the gene matches. CDR3 length: 13 amino acids. The CDR3 protein is CSAVDRRYYGYTF. In DNA, the CDR3 is TGCAGTGCTGTGGACAGGAGGTACTATGGCTACACCTTC.

This clonotype was seen ten or more times. The chain recombines TRBV5-1 with TRBJ1-4; 8 nucleotides match TRBD1. Per germline, CDR1 SGHRS and CDR2 YFSETQ. The CDR3 length is 16 residues. After removal of 1 base from V and 0 bases from J, the junction contained 2 bases not matched to a gene. CDR3 in DNA: TGCGCCAGCAGCTTGTTACAGGGGGCAACTAATGAAAAACTGTTTTTT. Its protein is CASSLLQGATNEKLFF.

Many counts were recorded for this clonotype. The chain combines TRBV7-7 with TRBJ2-2, with 10 bases identical to TRBD2. The CDR3 runs 16 residues. Germline V CDR1 and CDR2: SSHAT, FNYEAQ (reference sequence). V shed 7 bases, J shed 4 bases, and the junction held 9 bases outside the gene matches. CDR3 amino acids: CASMATGTSATGELFF. The DNA of the CDR3 is TGTGCCAGCATGGCCACCGGGACTAGCGCCACCGGGGAGCTGTTTTTT.

The chain joins TRBV25-1 to TRBJ2-7; D may be TRBD1 (5 bases). The V and J ends lost 8 bases and 1 base respectively, with 12 bases between them. There are 13 residues in the CDR3. Germline V lookup: CDR1 MGHDK, CDR2 SYGVNS. In nucleotides, the CDR3 is TGTGCCAGCTACGATCGACAGTCCTACGAGCAGTACTTC. Protein: CASYDRQSYEQYF.

This clonotype was seen repeatedly, ten times or more. The chain is built from TRBV7-9 and TRBJ2-5, with D hard to call. With 0 bases removed from V and 4 bases from J, the gap between germline ends came to 6 bases. Germline CDR1 and CDR2: SEHNR and FQNEAQ (reference sequence). The CDR3 consists of 13 residues. This chain's CDR3 is CASSLAFGETQYF. The CDR3 DNA is TGTGCCAGCAGCTTAGCCTTCGGAGAGACCCAGTACTTC.

This clonotype was picked up many times. This chain connects TRBV13 to TRBJ2-5; D not resolved. Germline-derived CDR1 and CDR2 are PRHDT and FYEKMQ (reference sequence). The V gene lost 2 bases and the J gene lost 7 bases, with 17 bases spanning the gap. This CDR3 has 15 residues. The CDR3 coding sequence is TGTGCCAGCAGCTTATCTGGCAGCCCGCGTAGGACCCAGTACTTC. It is translated as CASSLSGSPRRTQYF.

This clonotype occurred a few times. The chain links TRBV9 to TRBJ2-7; weak D call: TRBD2 (6 bases). Germline V gene lookup returns CDR1 SGDLS and CDR2 YYNGEE. Trimming took 0 bases from V and 1 from J, leaving 20 bases between them. The CDR3 runs 18 residues. The CDR3 here is CASSVGTSSPSISYEQYF. The CDR3 DNA reads TGTGCCAGCAGCGTAGGAACTAGCTCCCCAAGTATATCCTACGAGCAGTACTTC.

In this sample, this clonotype turned up many times. The chain has TRBV9 and TRBJ2-5; tentative D call: TRBD2 (6 bases). The germline V and J ends were trimmed by 1 base and 0 bases, with 13 bases remaining between them. The CDR3 spans 16 residues. Looked up from germline, CDR1 is SGDLS and CDR2 is YYNGEE. The CDR3 nucleotides read TGTGCCAGCAGCGTACCGTCTGGGGGGTACCAAGAGACCCAGTACTTC. Translated: CASSVPSGGYQETQYF.

This clonotype was picked up many times. The rearrangement links TRBV11-2 to TRBJ1-3; possible D gene TRBD1, 6 bases. Germline loops: CDR1 SGHAT, CDR2 FQNNGV. The CDR3 runs 14 residues. Trimming cost V 5 bases and J 2 bases, with 10 bases left between them. In DNA form, the CDR3 reads TGTGCCAGCAGCCCGAACAGGGCTGGAAACACCATATATTTT. Protein sequence: CASSPNRAGNTIYF.

Concerning this clonotype: This could be a read error, since a much larger clone is one nucleotide away. J is TRBJ1-4 and V is TRBV2; 10 nucleotides align to TRBD1. The CDR3 runs to 16 residues. Germline lookup yields CDR1 SNHLY and CDR2 FYNNEI. CDR3 residues: CAGRGTGTGVNEKLFF. CDR3 DNA: TGTGCCGGCAGAGGGACCGGGACAGGGGTGAATGAAAAACTGTTTTTT.

This clonotype was picked up a small number of times. The chain couples TRBV19 to TRBJ2-2, with D possibly being TRBD2 (8 bases). CDR1 and CDR2 from the germline V gene are LNHDA and SQIVND (reference sequence). This CDR3 has 18 residues. With 7 bases removed from V and 1 base from J, the gap between germline ends came to 22 bases. The CDR3 here is CASIDRLGRGRNTGELFF. The CDR3 nucleotides are TGTGCCAGTATAGACCGTCTCGGGAGGGGGCGGAACACCGGGGAGCTGTTTTTT.

This sequence joins TRBV9 and TRBJ1-4; the match to TRBD1 covers 10 bases. Germline assignment: CDR1 SGDLS and CDR2 YYNGEE. The length of the CDR3 is 15 residues. V gave up 3 bases and J gave up 8 bases; unmatched junction bases: 7. CDR3: CASSETGTGDEKLFF. The DNA for the CDR3 is TGTGCCAGCAGCGAGACCGGGACAGGGGACGAAAAACTGTTTTTT.

This clonotype was recorded many times. The chain recombines TRBV11-2 with TRBJ2-7; 10 bases match TRBD1. Germline assignment: CDR1 SGHAT and CDR2 FQNNGV. V lost 5 bases to trimming and J lost 4 bases; unmatched junction nucleotides: 2. The CDR3 contains 13 residues. The CDR3 here is CASSDRGLYEQYF. CDR3 in DNA: TGTGCCAGCAGCGACAGGGGGCTGTACGAGCAGTACTTC.

This clonotype came up many times. The J gene is TRBJ1-6, the V gene TRBV12-3 or TRBV12-4, with unresolved D. CDR3 length: 15 amino acids. V gave up 6 bases and J gave up 6 bases, with 15 bases separating them. The CDR3 loop is CASSRRGDLNSPLHF. The DNA of the CDR3 is TGTGCCAGCAGCCGCCGGGGAGATCTTAATTCACCCCTCCACTTT.

This rearrangement joins TRBV14 to TRBJ1-2; 9 bases line up with TRBD1. The CDR3 spans 20 residues. V lost 0 bases to trimming and J lost 4 bases; unmatched junction nucleotides: 18. CDR1 is SGHDN, CDR2 FVKESK, per germline. The CDR3 DNA is TGTGCCAGCAGCCAAGAGAGGGCCGGGACAGGGCATTCCGGGGTCTATGGCTACACCTTC. As protein: CASSQERAGTGHSGVYGYTF.

This clonotype was found many times. The CDR3 loop is CSAIFPGTSLGAFF. DNA of the CDR3: TGCAGTGCTATCTTCCCCGGGACATCCTTGGGAGCTTTCTTT. The rearrangement uses TRBV20-1 and TRBJ1-1; D possibly corresponds to TRBD1 (6 bases). The CDR3 runs to 14 residues. With 4 bases removed from V and 10 bases from J, the gap between germline ends came to 22 bases. Germline CDR1 reads DFQATT; CDR2 reads SNEGSKA (reference sequence).

The table lists this clonotype with many counts. The V call is TRBV20-1, the J call TRBJ2-5, with D possibly being TRBD1 or TRBD2 (5 bases each). In germline, CDR1 is DFQATT, CDR2 SNEGSKA (reference sequence). This CDR3 has 17 residues. The V and J ends lost 4 bases and 5 bases respectively, with 26 bases between them. CDR3 region: CSATWSSGPSRQETQYF. The CDR3 coding sequence is TGCAGTGCTACTTGGTCGTCGGGACCCTCGAGGCAGGAGACCCAGTACTTC.

The rearrangement uses TRBV29-1 and TRBJ1-3; TRBD1 might be the D (5 bases). With 4 bases removed from V and 6 bases from J, the gap between germline ends came to 16 bases. This CDR3 spans 14 amino acids. The germline V gene encodes CDR1 SQVTM and CDR2 ANQGSEA. Here the CDR3 DNA reads TGCAGCGTTGTCGGGGGAGGACTCCTAAACACCATATATTTT. Protein product: CSVVGGGLLNTIYF.

This clonotype was counted at least ten times. The chain carries TRBV15 and TRBJ1-5, with no clear D. V was cut by 0 bases and J by 6 bases, with 12 bases left in between. Germline V CDR1 and CDR2: LNHNV, YYDKDF (reference sequence). This CDR3 is 15 amino acids long. The CDR3 DNA reads as TGTGCCACCAGCAGAGATAGAGCTGTAAGTCAGCCCCAGCATTTT. Protein product: CATSRDRAVSQPQHF.

This clonotype was detected ten times or more. This rearrangement joins TRBV7-8 to TRBJ2-5; tentatively, D is TRBD1 (6 bases). The germline V gene encodes CDR1 SGHVS and CDR2 FQNEAQ. V was clipped by 4 bases and J by 5 bases, with 14 bases between them. This CDR3 has 14 residues. The CDR3 sequence: CASSWGHSGETQYF. The CDR3 DNA reads TGTGCCAGCAGCTGGGGACATTCAGGGGAGACCCAGTACTTC.

This clonotype was counted only a few times. The gene calls are TRBV12-3 or TRBV12-4 and TRBJ2-5; TRBD1 or TRBD2 may be the D gene (5 bases each). The CDR3 sequence is 15 residues long. Trimming cost V 7 bases and J 5 bases, with 20 bases left between them. The CDR3 DNA reads TGTGCCAGCACCTCGGGGCAGGGAAGATCGGAGACCCAGTACTTC. This translates into CASTSGQGRSETQYF.

As to this clonotype: Being one base from a much bigger clone, this may be a read error. The V call is TRBV6-6, the J call TRBJ1-6; no firm D call. Trimming took off 6 bases at V and 14 bases at J, with 23 bases between the two ends. This CDR3 region has 15 residues. In germline, CDR1 is MNHNY, CDR2 SVGAGI (reference sequence). CDR3 in DNA: TGTGCCAGCAGATCAGGTCCGGCAGGCCCCCGGGCCCTCCACTTT. Residues: CASRSGPAGPRALHF.

The genes are TRBV9 and TRBJ1-6; D is unclear. The germline V and J ends were trimmed by 4 bases and 0 bases, with 14 bases remaining between them. The CDR3 is 17 amino acids. The germline V gene encodes CDR1 SGDLS and CDR2 YYNGEE. CDR3 residues: CASSPLEGSSYNSPLHF. The CDR3 DNA reads TGTGCCAGCAGCCCGCTTGAGGGAAGCTCCTATAATTCACCCCTCCACTTT.

This clonotype appeared many times. This chain uses TRBV19 with TRBJ1-1, with TRBD1 as a possible D gene (6 bases). This CDR3 comprises 14 residues. Trimming left V 6 bases short and J 1 base short, with 12 bases between. Per the germline V gene, CDR1 is LNHDA and CDR2 is SQIVND (reference sequence). CDR3 sequence reads: CASRPGQRNTEAFF. CDR3 sequence (DNA): TGTGCCAGTAGACCGGGACAAAGGAACACTGAAGCTTTCTTT.

This clonotype was observed a handful of times. The chain employs TRBV29-1 and TRBJ2-2; D might be TRBD1 or TRBD2, each matching 5 bases. The CDR3 length is 13 residues. Trimming stripped 7 bases from V and 5 bases from J, with 14 bases between. Germline CDR1 reads SQVTM; CDR2 reads ANQGSEA. The chain's CDR3 is CSARLPGTGELFF. For the CDR3, the DNA is TGCAGCGCGAGACTACCAGGGACCGGGGAGCTGTTTTTT.

Concerning this clonotype: A much larger clone lies one base from this, so it may be a read error. This chain uses TRBV7-9 with TRBJ2-7, with 9 nucleotides matching TRBD1. The CDR3 loop spans 13 amino acids. CDR1 and CDR2 from the germline V gene are SEHNR and FQNEAQ (reference sequence). CDR3 amino acids: CAGSYGTGNEQYF. The CDR3 nucleotides are TGTGCCGGCAGCTACGGGACAGGGAACGAGCAGTACTTC.